The present T cell receptor beta chain was sequenced within a study of blood T cells in healthy people across ages. Regarding the study as a whole: In long-lived donors, naive CD4+ cell counts and diversity exceeded those of aged donors.

At least 5 micrograms of total RNA were extracted per sample. This clonotype has ten or more counts. The antigen remains undetermined. The V end was cut by 4 bases, the J end by 0 bases, with 7 bases between. This CDR3 spans 12 amino acids. The germline gives CDR1 SQVTM, CDR2 ANQGSEA. Primers used in a second PCR of roughly 6 to 12 cycles were a sample-barcoded 5' primer and a J-beta primer mix. MiXCR, applied by TCRdb to the 5' RACE reads, yields one record per CDR3 protein. This table has about 670,000 distinct CDR3 sequences, approximately 40% appearing once. The chain employs TRBV29-1 and TRBJ2-7; D remains unclear. The sequence was obtained from a man older than 75 in good health. The specimen sequenced was blood. As DNA, the CDR3 is TGCAGCGTTGGACACACCTCCTACGAGCAGTACTTC. This translates into CSVGHTSYEQYF.